Each of the 27 T cell receptor beta chains below was sequenced from the same sample in a study of blood T cell repertoires in COVID-19. Method: immunoSEQ multiplex PCR; TCRdb's copy keeps in-frame clones and lacks some. The data contain 200,000 to 300,000 clones, around 90% of them seen just once; the ten biggest clones take up around 6.9%. Material for sequencing was peripheral blood. The receptors shown here come from a man aged 60 to 69 who had recovered from COVID-19.

J is TRBJ2-2 and V is TRBV9; 10 bases line up with TRBD2. The CDR3 has 16 residues. V dropped 1 base and J dropped 7; count of bases not matched to a gene: 7. Germline V gene lookup returns CDR1 SGDLS and CDR2 YYNGEE. The CDR3 here is CASSVTPSGGHGELFF. Written as DNA, the CDR3 is TGTGCCAGCAGCGTAACGCCTAGCGGGGGCCACGGGGAGCTGTTTTTT.

The chain carries TRBV5-1 and TRBJ1-4, with D perhaps TRBD1 (5 bases). The CDR3 is made up of 14 amino acids. The V gene's germline CDR1 is SGHRS and CDR2 YFSETQ. V was trimmed by 0 bases and J by 8 bases, leaving 11 bases between them. CDR3 protein: CASSLAGGKEKLFF. For the CDR3, the DNA is TGCGCCAGCAGCTTGGCGGGGGGGAAGGAAAAACTGTTTTTT.

The chain combines TRBV6-5 with TRBJ2-7, with TRBD1 matching 9 bases. The germline CDR1 and CDR2 sequences are MNHEY and SVGAGI. The CDR3 loop spans 13 amino acids. After removal of 8 bases from V and 4 bases from J, the junction contained 6 bases not matched to a gene. CDR3 amino acids: CASDGQGSYEQYF. The CDR3 DNA sequence: TGTGCCAGCGACGGACAGGGGTCTTACGAGCAGTACTTC.

The chain has TRBV6-4 and TRBJ1-5, with a tentative D call TRBD1 (6 bases). The ends were cut back, 6 bases at V and 2 bases at J, with 14 bases in the middle. The CDR3 consists of 15 residues. CDR1 is MRHNA and CDR2 is SNTAGT in the germline V gene. In nucleotides, the CDR3 is TGTGCCAGCAGCGGGGGGGCGGCGCGCAATCAGCCCCAGCATTTT. This codes for CASSGGAARNQPQHF.

V gene TRBV9 combines with J gene TRBJ1-2, with 9 bases lining up with TRBD1. CDR3 size: 16 residues. J was trimmed by 8 bases and V by 0 bases; bases with no gene match: 11. Germline V CDR1 and CDR2: SGDLS, YYNGEE. CDR3 loop: CASSVGSPGQGTGYTF. The DNA of the CDR3 is TGTGCCAGCAGCGTAGGATCCCCGGGACAGGGTACAGGCTACACCTTC.

The rearrangement links TRBV6-5 to TRBJ2-1; 10 bases agree with TRBD2. Losses at the gene ends were 3 bases for V and 6 bases for J; bases not matched to a gene: 5. Germline V gives CDR1 MNHEY, CDR2 SVGAGI. This CDR3 contains 15 residues. The CDR3 nucleotides read TGTGCCAGCAGTTATAAGCGGGGGGGCATCAATGAGCAGTTCTTC. It encodes CASSYKRGGINEQFF.

The rearrangement links TRBV19 to TRBJ1-1; D gene uncertain. The V gene's germline CDR1 is LNHDA and CDR2 SQIVND (reference sequence). The CDR3 is made up of 12 amino acids. V lost 4 bases and J lost 9, with 12 bases in between. The chain's CDR3 is CASSTRQGQAFF. The CDR3 coding sequence is TGTGCCAGTAGTACCCGACAAGGCCAAGCTTTCTTT.

The chain recombines TRBV7-2 with TRBJ1-2; TRBD1 might be the D (5 bases). CDR3 length: 16 amino acids. The V gene's germline CDR1 is SGHTA and CDR2 FQGNSA. Trimming left V 1 base short and J 7 bases short, with 19 bases between. In DNA, the CDR3 is TGTGCCAGCAGCTTAGGGCAATTCCAGATGGGGGGTGGCTACACCTTC. This codes for CASSLGQFQMGGGYTF. Full variable domain (rest looked up from reference TRBV7-2 and TRBJ1-2): GAGVSQSPSNKVTEKGKDVELRCDPISGHTALYWYRQSLGQGLEFLIYFQGNSAPDKSGLPSDRFSAERTGGSVSTLTIQRTQQEDSAVYLCASSLGQFQMGGGYTFGSGTRLTVV.

This clone was seen a few times. The chain joins TRBV19 to TRBJ2-1; 11 positions match TRBD2. There are 15 residues in the CDR3. Trimming at V came to 7 bases and at J to 3 bases, leaving 5 bases not matched to a gene. The germline gives CDR1 LNHDA, CDR2 SQIVND (reference sequence). In DNA, the CDR3 is TGTGCCAGTATCCCTAGCGGGGGGCTCTACAATGAGCAGTTCTTC. This encodes CASIPSGGLYNEQFF.

The chain links TRBV5-5 to TRBJ2-3, with 8 bases lining up with TRBD2. Trimming at V came to 0 bases and at J to 3 bases, leaving 3 bases not matched to a gene. The CDR3 runs 15 residues. Germline assignment: CDR1 SGHKS and CDR2 YYEKEE (reference sequence). Here the CDR3 reads CASSLDGTRTDTQYF. In nucleotides, the CDR3 is TGTGCCAGCAGCTTGGACGGGACTAGAACAGATACGCAGTATTTT.

A single count supports this clone. V and J are TRBV7-2 and TRBJ1-4; D might be TRBD1 (6 bases). The CDR3 consists of 14 residues. The germline V and J ends were trimmed by 5 bases and 7 bases, with 14 bases remaining between them. Germline V gene lookup returns CDR1 SGHTA and CDR2 FQGNSA. CDR3 bases: TGTGCCAGCAGCCCGACAGGAATAAGTGAAAAACTGTTTTTT. Translating gives CASSPTGISEKLFF.

A few counts support this clone. The genes are TRBV21-1 and TRBJ1-6. TRBV21-1 has pseudogene status. CDR3 length: 17 residues. CDR3 DNA: TGTGCCAGCAGCAAATGGGAAAATGGGGGGATCATTTCACCCCTCCACTTT. Its protein product is CASSKWENGGIISPLHF.

This chain links TRBV24-1 with TRBJ2-2; possible D gene TRBD1, 5 bases. The CDR3 covers 12 residues. Germline CDR1 and CDR2: KGHDR and SFDVKD. V was pared by 6 bases and J by 9 bases, with 10 bases between. The CDR3 nucleotides read TGTGCCACCAGTCAAGGGGCTCGGGAGCTGTTTTTT. Encoded protein: CATSQGARELFF.

This clone appeared once. V is TRBV18 and J is TRBJ1-2; TRBD1 matches 8 bases. V shed 4 bases, J shed 7 bases, and the junction held 8 bases outside the gene matches. Germline V gene data show CDR1 as KGHSH and CDR2 as LQKENI. The CDR3 spans 14 residues. For the CDR3, the DNA is TGTGCCAGCTCACGACAGACAGGGGCTTTTGGCTACACCTTC. As protein: CASSRQTGAFGYTF.

The gene calls are TRBV5-1 and TRBJ2-3, with 10 positions matching TRBD1. Trimming removed 7 bases from V and 5 bases from J; junction bases left unmatched: 7. The CDR3 totals 14 residues. Germline V gene sequence: CDR1 SGHRS, CDR2 YFSETQ. The CDR3 sequence: CASRGTGVGDTQYF. The CDR3 DNA is TGCGCCAGCCGTGGGACAGGGGTAGGAGATACGCAGTATTTT.

The chain couples TRBV2 to TRBJ2-3; no clear D gene. Germline assignment: CDR1 SNHLY and CDR2 FYNNEI. The CDR3 is 12 residues long. Trimming removed 5 bases from V and 0 bases from J, with 3 bases in between. Here the CDR3 DNA reads TGTGCCAGCAGTTATAGCACAGATACGCAGTATTTT. Translating gives CASSYSTDTQYF.

J is TRBJ1-6 and V is TRBV27; 9 bases fit TRBD1. The CDR3 sequence is 13 residues long. Germline V gene data show CDR1 as MNHEY and CDR2 as SMNVEV (reference sequence). Losses at the gene ends were 9 bases for V and 8 bases for J; bases not matched to a gene: 5. Here the CDR3 reads CASTWDRDSPLHF. DNA of the CDR3: TGTGCCAGTACTTGGGACAGGGATTCACCCCTCCACTTT.

The sample holds one count of this clone. The chain carries TRBV12-5 and TRBJ2-1; no clear D gene. The CDR3 totals 12 residues. The germline V gene encodes CDR1 LGHNT and CDR2 FRNRAP. The V end lost 2 bases, the J end lost 7 bases, and 6 bases lay between the germline ends. This chain's CDR3 is CASGLIRNEQFF. The CDR3 bases are TGTGCTAGTGGTTTGATCCGTAATGAGCAGTTCTTC.

V gene TRBV11-2 combines with J gene TRBJ1-5; 7 nucleotides match TRBD1. The CDR3 is 16 amino acids. Trimming removed 0 bases from V and 7 bases from J; junction bases left unmatched: 9. The germline V gene encodes CDR1 SGHAT and CDR2 FQNNGV. The CDR3 loop reads CASSLDGNRGGQPQHF. CDR3 nucleotide sequence: TGTGCCAGCAGCTTAGACGGCAACAGGGGAGGACAGCCCCAGCATTTT.

This sequence joins TRBV19 and TRBJ2-5; 8 bases are a match to TRBD1. J gave up 5 bases and V 6 bases, and 8 bases lay outside the gene matches. The CDR3 length is 14 residues. Germline CDR1 and CDR2: LNHDA and SQIVND (reference sequence). CDR3 bases: TGTGCCAGTAGCCGGACAGGGTCTGGGGAGACCCAGTACTTC. This gives the protein CASSRTGSGETQYF.

J is TRBJ1-5 and V is TRBV10-3; 10 positions agree with TRBD1. The V and J ends lost 5 bases and 5 bases, in that order; junction bases with no gene match: 3. Germline CDR1 reads ENHRY; CDR2 reads SYGVKD. This CDR3 contains 14 residues. CDR3: CAISSGQGDQPQHF. The CDR3 DNA reads as TGTGCCATCAGTTCCGGACAGGGGGATCAGCCCCAGCATTTT.

This sequence joins TRBV2 and TRBJ2-5, with 9 nucleotides matching TRBD2. The germline CDR1 and CDR2 sequences are SNHLY and FYNNEI. Trimming removed 3 bases from V and 3 bases from J; junction bases left unmatched: 8. The CDR3 covers 16 residues. CDR3 loop: CASSDGAGGLKETQYF. The DNA for the CDR3 is TGTGCCAGCAGTGACGGTGCGGGGGGGCTAAAAGAGACCCAGTACTTC.

V usage is TRBV7-9 and J usage is TRBJ1-1; possible D gene TRBD1, 5 bases. Germline assignment: CDR1 SEHNR and CDR2 FQNEAQ (reference sequence). The ends were cut back, 7 bases at V and 1 base at J, with 16 bases in the middle. The CDR3 is made up of 15 amino acids. The CDR3 is CASTPVRQGNTEAFF. CDR3 DNA: TGTGCCAGCACCCCGGTTCGGCAGGGGAACACTGAAGCTTTCTTT.

The CDR3 protein is CASSPFGQGDYEQFF. For the CDR3, the DNA is TGTGCCAGCAGCCCCTTTGGACAGGGAGACTATGAGCAGTTCTTC. The chain uses TRBV4-2 and TRBJ2-1, with 8 bases lining up with TRBD1. Losses at the gene ends were 4 bases for V and 8 bases for J; bases not matched to a gene: 10. This CDR3 spans 15 amino acids. The V gene's germline CDR1 is LGHNA and CDR2 YNFKEQ.

The gene calls are TRBV27 and TRBJ1-2; D ambiguous. V shed 2 bases and J shed 8 bases, with 24 bases lying between them. The length of the CDR3 is 17 residues. CDR1 and CDR2 (germline): MNHEY, SMNVEV (reference sequence). The CDR3 DNA reads as TGTGCCAGCAGTTTACACAGCAGCTGGGGAGTAGGTGGCGGCTACACCTTC. Protein: CASSLHSSWGVGGGYTF.

CDR3 bases: TGTGCCACCAGTGGAGGATACAATGAGCAGTTCTTC. This sequence encodes CATSGGYNEQFF. J is TRBJ2-1 and V is TRBV24-1; D unclear. Deletions cut 5 bases from V and 4 bases from J, with 5 bases between. CDR1 and CDR2 from the germline V gene are KGHDR and SFDVKD. The CDR3 runs 12 residues.

This chain connects TRBV20-1 to TRBJ2-1; the match to TRBD2 covers 11 bases. Trimming at V came to 3 bases and at J to 4 bases, leaving 5 bases not matched to a gene. Germline V gives CDR1 DFQATT, CDR2 SNEGSKA (reference sequence). The CDR3 length is 15 residues. Written as DNA, the CDR3 is TGCAGTGCTAGTCGGGGACTAGCGGCTTACAATGAGCAGTTCTTC. Protein sequence: CSASRGLAAYNEQFF.